The text below deals with one TCR beta chain. The data derive from a study of blood T cell repertoires in COVID-19. Overall study: In each case, the material was cDNA or gDNA derived from T cells, B-cell-depleted T cells, or PBMCs.

Sequencing used immunoSEQ multiplex PCR; TCRdb keeps in-frame clones, though not all of them. The table lists about 130,000 clones, around 83% of them singletons. The germline CDR1 and CDR2 sequences are LGHDT and YNNKEL (reference sequence). V was clipped by 1 base and J by 3 bases, with 7 bases between them. This CDR3 contains 13 residues. Participants were aged about 18 to 90 years, lived in roughly 25 US areas, and enrolled virtually. Self-reported history from a screening survey and questionnaire set each donor's cohort. Cohort 3 donors were reported recovered after two negative PCRs, clearance, or symptom resolution.

This TCR was sampled from a young man who had recovered from COVID-19. The sequenced material came from PBMCs or T cells enriched from blood (not recorded which). The chain recombines TRBV3-1 (or the pseudogene TRBV3-2) with TRBJ2-7, with unresolved D. In DNA form, the CDR3 reads TGTGCCAGCAGCCAAGGGAGTGACTACGAGCAGTACTTC. Residues: CASSQGSDYEQYF.